This T cell receptor (beta chain) was sequenced during a study of immune evolution from preneoplasia to lung adenocarcinoma. Repertoires were generated with immunoSEQ multiplex PCR, while TCRdb's copy carries only in-frame clones and drops some. Among fewer than 5,500 clones listed, approximately 87% were seen once. Germline V lookup: CDR1 LNHDA, CDR2 SQIVND (reference sequence). CDR3 length equals 13 residues. Trimming took 6 bases from V and 9 from J; bases not matched to a gene: 4. The specimen was FFPE minimally invasive lung adenocarcinoma tissue. The sequence came from a person aged 55-80 years with lung adenocarcinoma. This chain joins TRBV19 and TRBJ2-1; 11 positions match TRBD2. CDR3 DNA: TGTGCCAGTAGACTAGCGGGGGTCAGTGAGCAGTTCTTC. Translating gives CASRLAGVSEQFF. Complete variable domain (other parts from reference TRBV19 and TRBJ2-1): DGGITQSPKYLFRKEGQNVTLSCEQNLNHDAMYWYRQDPGQGLRLIYYSQIVNDFQKGDIAEGYSVSREKKESFPLTVTSAQKNPTAFYLCASRLAGVSEQFFGPGTRLTVL.